The rows below give T cell receptor beta chains drawn from one sample of a study of blood T cell repertoires in COVID-19. TCRdb's table, derived via immunoSEQ multiplex PCR, lists solely in-frame clones and lacks some. The data show about 320,000 clones, with 85% to 90% seen just once and over 8.5% held by the top ten. Sequencing used peripheral blood. All receptors derive from a woman aged 25 to 39 with COVID-19, enrolled during active disease. The CDR3 runs from the conserved cysteine through the conserved F or W. The D gene is left open where the match is weak. Clone size is shown for a subset of rows, as once, few, many or a class of expanded clone.

clone size: .
V gene: TRBV4-1
D gene: TRBD1
J gene: TRBJ1-5
CDR3 DNA: TGCGCCAGCAGCCAAGTACCCCCGGGACAGGGGGCAAGACAGCCCCAGCATTTT
CDR3 protein: CASSQVPPGQGARQPQHF

clone size: .
V gene: TRBV4-1
D gene: .
J gene: TRBJ1-5
CDR3 DNA: TGCGCCAGCAGACAAGGTACGGGGAGCAATCAGCCCCAGCATTTT
CDR3 protein: CASRQGTGSNQPQHF

clone size: .
V gene: TRBV24-1
D gene: TRBD1
J gene: TRBJ2-5
CDR3 DNA: TGTGCCACCAGTGCCCGGACAGGGAGGGAGACCCAGTACTTC
CDR3 protein: CATSARTGRETQYF

clone size: .
V gene: TRBV6-5
D gene: .
J gene: TRBJ2-2
CDR3 DNA: TGTGCCAGCAGACGAGGCCAAACCGGGGAGCTGTTTTTT
CDR3 protein: CASRRGQTGELFF

clone size: .
V gene: TRBV7-2
D gene: .
J gene: TRBJ1-2
CDR3 DNA: TGTGCCAGCAGCTTAGATGGGAGTTTGACTAACTATGGCTACACCTTC
CDR3 protein: CASSLDGSLTNYGYTF

clone size: .
V gene: TRBV2
D gene: TRBD2
J gene: TRBJ2-2
CDR3 DNA: TGTGCCAGCATACTCAAAAGACTAGCGGGGGCCGACACCGGGGAGCTGTTTTTT
CDR3 protein: CASILKRLAGADTGELFF

clone size: .
V gene: TRBV11-2
D gene: TRBD2
J gene: TRBJ2-1
CDR3 DNA: TGTGCCAGCAGCTCCCCCGGACTAGCGTTCAATGAGCAGTTCTTC
CDR3 protein: CASSSPGLAFNEQFF

clone size: .
V gene: TRBV19
D gene: .
J gene: TRBJ1-6
CDR3 DNA: TGTGCCAGTAGTATAGGGAGGGGACGAGGCGGACTACCCCTCCACTTT
CDR3 protein: CASSIGRGRGGLPLHF

clone size: .
V gene: TRBV29-1
D gene: .
J gene: TRBJ1-2
CDR3 DNA: TGCAGCGTCGCCGTAGGGGGTGGCTACACCTTC
CDR3 protein: CSVAVGGGYTF

clone size: .
V gene: TRBV6-5
D gene: TRBD1
J gene: TRBJ1-6
CDR3 DNA: TGTGCCAGCAGTTACTCACAGGGGGAGAATTCACCCCTCCACTTT
CDR3 protein: CASSYSQGENSPLHF

clone size: .
V gene: TRBV6-5
D gene: .
J gene: TRBJ1-1
CDR3 DNA: TGTGCCAGCAGTTACTCCCCGCATGAGGTAGGCACTGAAGCTTTCTTT
CDR3 protein: CASSYSPHEVGTEAFF

clone size: once
V gene: TRBV6-1
D gene: .
J gene: TRBJ1-2
CDR3 DNA: TGTGCCAGCAGTGAATGGCTGTATGGCTACACCTTC
CDR3 protein: CASSEWLYGYTF

clone size: .
V gene: TRBV5-1
D gene: TRBD1
J gene: TRBJ1-4
CDR3 DNA: TGCGCCAGCAGCTTCAGGGGGATGGGGAATGAAAAACTGTTTTTT
CDR3 protein: CASSFRGMGNEKLFF

clone size: .
V gene: TRBV4-2
D gene: TRBD2
J gene: TRBJ2-1
CDR3 DNA: TGTGCCAGCAGCCAAACTCGACTAGCGGGGGGATCCTACAATGAGCAGTTCTTC
CDR3 protein: CASSQTRLAGGSYNEQFF

clone size: .
V gene: TRBV11-2
D gene: TRBD1
J gene: TRBJ1-2
CDR3 DNA: TGTGCCAGCAGCGGTCCGGGACAGAACTATGGCTACACCTTC
CDR3 protein: CASSGPGQNYGYTF

clone size: .
V gene: TRBV3-1/TRBV3-2
D gene: TRBD2
J gene: TRBJ2-1
CDR3 DNA: TGTGCCAGCAGCCAAGTTCGGGGGGGCTATCTTGTTGAGCAGTTCTTC
CDR3 protein: CASSQVRGGYLVEQFF

clone size: .
V gene: TRBV10-1
D gene: .
J gene: TRBJ1-2
CDR3 DNA: TGCGCCAGCAGTGAGACGGGTCTCCACTATGGCTACACCTTC
CDR3 protein: CASSETGLHYGYTF

clone size: once
V gene: TRBV7-2
D gene: .
J gene: TRBJ2-5
CDR3 DNA: TGTGCCAGCAGCTTAGTTCCCCTTGGGGCAGAGACCCAGTACTTC
CDR3 protein: CASSLVPLGAETQYF

clone size: .
V gene: TRBV6-6
D gene: .
J gene: TRBJ2-6
CDR3 DNA: TGTGCCAGCAGTGGAACAGGGTCCGGGGCCAACGTCCTGACTTTC
CDR3 protein: CASSGTGSGANVLTF

clone size: .
V gene: TRBV19
D gene: TRBD1
J gene: TRBJ2-1
CDR3 DNA: TGTGCCAGTAGAAGGGACAGCTTCTACTACAATGAGCAGTTCTTC
CDR3 protein: CASRRDSFYYNEQFF

clone size: .
V gene: TRBV16
D gene: .
J gene: TRBJ1-4
CDR3 DNA: TGTGCCAGCAGCCAATTAATCCGGGTGAGAGAATCTAATGAAAAACTGTTTTTT
CDR3 protein: CASSQLIRVRESNEKLFF

clone size: .
V gene: TRBV6-1
D gene: TRBD1
J gene: TRBJ1-5
CDR3 DNA: TGTGCCAGCAGTGAAGAAGGGACAGGGAATGAGTCGGGTCAGCCCCAGCATTTT
CDR3 protein: CASSEEGTGNESGQPQHF

clone size: .
V gene: TRBV9
D gene: TRBD2
J gene: TRBJ2-3
CDR3 DNA: TGTGCCAGCAGCGTAGGGACCCTGGGGGGGTATACGCAGTATTTT
CDR3 protein: CASSVGTLGGYTQYF

clone size: .
V gene: TRBV6-5
D gene: .
J gene: TRBJ2-2
CDR3 DNA: TGTGCCAGCAGTTACATTGGCGGACTACCCACCGGGGAGCTGTTTTTT
CDR3 protein: CASSYIGGLPTGELFF